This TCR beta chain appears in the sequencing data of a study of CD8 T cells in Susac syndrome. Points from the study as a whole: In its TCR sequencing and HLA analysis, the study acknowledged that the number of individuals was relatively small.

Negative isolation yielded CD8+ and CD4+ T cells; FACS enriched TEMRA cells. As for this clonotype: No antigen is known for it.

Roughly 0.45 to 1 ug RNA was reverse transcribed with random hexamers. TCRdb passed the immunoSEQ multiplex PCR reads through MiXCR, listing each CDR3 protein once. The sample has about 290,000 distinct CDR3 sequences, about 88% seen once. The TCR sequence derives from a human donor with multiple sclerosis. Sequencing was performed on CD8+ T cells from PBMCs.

The CDR3 region has the DNA TGTGCCAGCAGCGAACGGGGTGGTTCACCCCTCCACTTT. It codes for CASSERGGSPLHF. The V gene is TRBV5-6, the J gene TRBJ1-6; D unclear. This CDR3 comprises 13 residues. Trimming stripped 4 bases from V and 9 bases from J, with 11 bases between. In germline, CDR1 is SGHDT, CDR2 YYEEEE.